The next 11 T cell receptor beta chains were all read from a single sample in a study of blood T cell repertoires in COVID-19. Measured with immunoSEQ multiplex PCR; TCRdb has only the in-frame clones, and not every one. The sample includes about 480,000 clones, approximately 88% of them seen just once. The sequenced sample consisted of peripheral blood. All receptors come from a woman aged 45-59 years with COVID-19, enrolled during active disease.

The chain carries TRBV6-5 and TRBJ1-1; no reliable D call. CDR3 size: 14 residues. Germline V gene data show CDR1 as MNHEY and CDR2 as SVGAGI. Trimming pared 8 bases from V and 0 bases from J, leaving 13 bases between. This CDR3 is CASLSSGVNTEAFF. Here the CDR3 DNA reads TGTGCCAGCCTTAGTAGCGGGGTGAACACTGAAGCTTTCTTT.

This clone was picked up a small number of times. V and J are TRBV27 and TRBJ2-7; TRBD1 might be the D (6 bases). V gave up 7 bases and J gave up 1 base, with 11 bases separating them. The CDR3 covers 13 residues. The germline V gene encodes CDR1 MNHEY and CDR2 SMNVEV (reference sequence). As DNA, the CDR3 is TGTGCCAGCACTAGGCAGGGGTCCTACGAGCAGTACTTC. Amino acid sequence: CASTRQGSYEQYF.

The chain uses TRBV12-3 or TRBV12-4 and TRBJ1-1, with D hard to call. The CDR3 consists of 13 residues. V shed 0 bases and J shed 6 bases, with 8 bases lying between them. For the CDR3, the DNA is TGTGCCAGCAGTTTAGCTAGTCAAGCTGAAGCTTTCTTT. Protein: CASSLASQAEAFF.

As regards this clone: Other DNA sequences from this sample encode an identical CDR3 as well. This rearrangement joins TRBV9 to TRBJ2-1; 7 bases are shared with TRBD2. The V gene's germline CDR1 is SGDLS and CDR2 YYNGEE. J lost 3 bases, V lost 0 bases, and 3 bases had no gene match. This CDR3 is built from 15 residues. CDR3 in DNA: TGTGCCAGCAGCGTAGGAGCTAGCGGCTACAATGAGCAGTTCTTC. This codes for CASSVGASGYNEQFF.

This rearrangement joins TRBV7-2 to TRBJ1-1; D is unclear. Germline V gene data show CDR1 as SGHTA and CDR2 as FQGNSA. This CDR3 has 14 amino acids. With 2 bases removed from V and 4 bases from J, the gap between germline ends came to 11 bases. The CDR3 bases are TGTGCCAGCAGCTTACCGAGGGCCGGCACTGAAGCTTTCTTT. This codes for CASSLPRAGTEAFF. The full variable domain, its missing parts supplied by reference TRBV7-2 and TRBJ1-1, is GAGVSQSPSNKVTEKGKDVELRCDPISGHTALYWYRQSLGQGLEFLIYFQGNSAPDKSGLPSDRFSAERTGGSVSTLTIQRTQQEDSAVYLCASSLPRAGTEAFFGQGTRLTVV.

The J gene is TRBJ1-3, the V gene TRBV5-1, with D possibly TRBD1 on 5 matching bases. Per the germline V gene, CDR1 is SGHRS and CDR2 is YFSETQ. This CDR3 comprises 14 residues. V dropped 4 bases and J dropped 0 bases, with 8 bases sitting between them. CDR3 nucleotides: TGCGCCAGCAGCCCAGGGATCTCTGGAAACACCATATATTTT. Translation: CASSPGISGNTIYF.

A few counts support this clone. The CDR3 DNA is TGTGCCAGCAGTTTATCCGGTAGGACAGAAAACTATGGCTACACCTTC. This gives the protein CASSLSGRTENYGYTF. V usage is TRBV28 and J usage is TRBJ1-2, with D possibly TRBD1 on 6 matching bases. The germline V and J ends were trimmed by 1 base and 2 bases, with 14 bases remaining between them. The CDR3 loop spans 16 amino acids. Germline V gene lookup returns CDR1 MDHEN and CDR2 SYDVKM.

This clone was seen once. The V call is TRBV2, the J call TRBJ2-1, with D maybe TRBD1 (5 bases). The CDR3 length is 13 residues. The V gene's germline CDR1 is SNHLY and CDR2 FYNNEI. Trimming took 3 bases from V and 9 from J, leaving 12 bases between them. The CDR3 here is CASSDGQGGEQFF. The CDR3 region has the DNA TGTGCCAGCAGTGACGGGCAGGGTGGTGAGCAGTTCTTC.

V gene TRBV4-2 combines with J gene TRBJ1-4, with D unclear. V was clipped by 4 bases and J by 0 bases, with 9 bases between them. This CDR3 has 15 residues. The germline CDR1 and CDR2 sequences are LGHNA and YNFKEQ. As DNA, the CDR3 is TGTGCCAGCAGCCCCGTAGGAGCAACTAATGAAAAACTGTTTTTT. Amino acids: CASSPVGATNEKLFF.

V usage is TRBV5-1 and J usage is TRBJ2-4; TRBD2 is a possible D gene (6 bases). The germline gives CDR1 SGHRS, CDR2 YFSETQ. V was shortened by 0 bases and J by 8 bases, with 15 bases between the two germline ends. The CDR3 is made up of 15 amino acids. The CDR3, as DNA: TGCGCCAGCAGCTTGGGATATTCCCCGGGGGACATTCAGTACTTC. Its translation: CASSLGYSPGDIQYF.

The CDR3 sequence is CASGPIGGAGETQYF. The DNA of the CDR3 is TGTGCCAGCGGACCAATCGGGGGGGCTGGGGAGACCCAGTACTTC. The chain links TRBV28 to TRBJ2-5; TRBD2 aligns across 8 bases. Germline lookup yields CDR1 MDHEN and CDR2 SYDVKM. The CDR3 loop spans 15 amino acids. The trim removed 8 bases at V and 5 bases at J, leaving 13 bases unmatched.